This entry concerns a single T cell receptor beta chain. Deletions cut 5 bases from V and 1 base from J, with 11 bases between. CDR1 and CDR2 (germline): SGHTA, FQGTGA. The CDR3 length is 15 residues. The data belong to a study of blood T cell repertoires in COVID-19. Study overall: Acute and convalescent COVID-19 specimens originated in the United States, Italy and Spain. From T cells, B-cell-depleted T cells, or PBMCs came the material, which was cDNA or gDNA.

In the study's own analysis: From reference gene primer amplification, estimates of nucleated cell counts were derived. This table comes from immunoSEQ multiplex PCR, and its TCRdb copy is limited to in-frame clones, with some not included. That table furnishes V, J and clone size, whereas the DNA furnished D and trimming. The table has a few hundred thousand clones, around 89% seen once. The clonotype originates from a woman between 45 and 60 years old with active or convalescent COVID-19. Sample: peripheral blood. The chain links TRBV7-3 to TRBJ2-2; perhaps TRBD2 as D (6 bases). In DNA form, the CDR3 reads TGTGCCAGCAGCCCGGGACTTCAGAACACCGGGGAGCTGTTTTTT. It codes for CASSPGLQNTGELFF.